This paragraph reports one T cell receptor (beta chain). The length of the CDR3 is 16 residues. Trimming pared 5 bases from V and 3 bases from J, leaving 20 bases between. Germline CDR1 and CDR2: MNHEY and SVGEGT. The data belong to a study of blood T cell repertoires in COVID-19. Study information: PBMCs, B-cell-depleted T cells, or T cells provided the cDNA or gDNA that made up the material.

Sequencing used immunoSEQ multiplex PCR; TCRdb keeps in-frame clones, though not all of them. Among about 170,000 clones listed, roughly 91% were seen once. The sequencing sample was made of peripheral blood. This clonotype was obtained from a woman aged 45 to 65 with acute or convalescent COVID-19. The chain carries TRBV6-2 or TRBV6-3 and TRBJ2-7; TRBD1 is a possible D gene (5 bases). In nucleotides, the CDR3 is TGTGCCAGCAGTCTCCAAAAGGGATGGGGCTTCTACGAGCAGTACTTC. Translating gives CASSLQKGWGFYEQYF.